These 16 T cell receptor beta chains originate from one sample sequenced in a study of T cells in Graves' hyperthyroidism and ophthalmopathy. TCR beta CDR3 regions were amplified from RNA. Carried out on the TCR CDR3, a first-round RT-PCR used the HTBI primer set. TCRdb passed the multiplex PCR reads through MiXCR, listing each CDR3 protein once. This table holds about 340,000 distinct CDR3 sequences, 15% to 20% found once. The sample was blood. The receptors come from a woman aged 45 to 65 with Graves' hyperthyroidism.

On this clonotype itself: The germline gene is not matched at one end of the junction; a read error may be the cause. The V call is TRBV7-8, the J call TRBJ2-3; D is undetermined. The germline V gene encodes CDR1 SGHVS and CDR2 FQNEAQ. This CDR3 spans 15 amino acids. CDR3 coding DNA: TGCGCCAGCAGCCATAGAGATATCGGCACAGATACGCAGTATTTT. The encoded protein is CASSHRDIGTDTQYF.

V usage is TRBV10-2 and J usage is TRBJ2-1, with 12 bases that match TRBD2. Unmatched junction bases numbered 3, after V lost 5 bases and J lost 7 bases. The CDR3 has 14 amino acids. The germline CDR1 and CDR2 sequences are WSHSY and SAAADI. In DNA form, the CDR3 reads TGCGCCAGCAGTAGACTAGCGGGGGTGAATGAGCAGTTCTTC. Translated: CASSRLAGVNEQFF.

This clonotype was observed a few times. The chain is built from TRBV11-3 and TRBJ2-2; 9 bases fit TRBD1. The CDR3 has 13 residues. From germline, CDR1 is SGHNT and CDR2 YENEEA. V dropped 5 bases and J dropped 7; count of bases not matched to a gene: 2. The CDR3 spells CASSRDRDGELFF. The CDR3 nucleotides are TGTGCCAGCAGCCGGGACAGGGACGGGGAGCTGTTTTTT.

A single count supports this clonotype. The gene calls are TRBV20-1 and TRBJ2-1; 11 positions agree with TRBD2. This CDR3 has 13 amino acids. Losses at the gene ends were 6 bases for V and 10 bases for J; bases not matched to a gene: 8. In germline, CDR1 is DFQATT, CDR2 SNEGSKA (reference sequence). CDR3 in amino acids: CSALIAGGGEQFF. CDR3 nucleotides: TGCAGTGCCCTGATAGCGGGGGGGGGCGAGCAGTTCTTC.

The sample holds many counts of this clonotype. The chain carries TRBV19 and TRBJ1-1; D may be TRBD1 (5 bases). Trimming left V 8 bases short and J 3 bases short, with 13 bases between. CDR1 and CDR2 from the germline V gene are LNHDA and SQIVND (reference sequence). The CDR3 sequence is 13 residues long. CDR3 sequence: CASSRVLDTEAFF. CDR3 bases: TGTGCCAGTTCCAGGGTATTGGACACTGAAGCTTTCTTT.

Written as DNA, the CDR3 is TGCGCCAGCAGCTTGATGTGGACTAGCCAGGACAGGACAGATACGCAGTATTTT. Protein sequence: CASSLMWTSQDRTDTQYF. This chain links TRBV5-1 with TRBJ2-3; D might be TRBD2 (8 bases). The CDR3 is 18 residues long. CDR1 and CDR2 (germline): SGHRS, YFSETQ. V dropped 1 base and J dropped 3 bases, with 21 bases sitting between them.

The rearrangement uses TRBV3-1 and TRBJ2-1, with unresolved D. The germline V gene has CDR1 LGHDT and CDR2 YNNKEL (reference sequence). The ends were cut back, 4 bases at V and 2 bases at J, with 9 bases in the middle. The CDR3 is 14 residues long. CDR3 bases: TGTGCCAGCAGCCGTCCTGGCACCTACAATGAGCAGTTCTTC. Translating gives CASSRPGTYNEQFF.

This clonotype was observed many times. The chain couples TRBV28 to TRBJ2-3, with D hard to call. Germline V CDR1 and CDR2: MDHEN, SYDVKM. The CDR3 is made up of 11 amino acids. Trimming took 6 bases from V and 6 from J, leaving 7 bases between them. Here the CDR3 DNA reads TGTGCCAGCAGCTTGTGGGATACGCAGTATTTT. Translation gives CASSLWDTQYF.

This clonotype was counted ten times or more. The V call is TRBV5-1, the J call TRBJ2-7; TRBD1 aligns across 8 bases. The CDR3 spans 13 residues. CDR1 is SGHRS and CDR2 is YFSETQ in the germline V gene. J lost 5 bases, V lost 4 bases, and 5 bases had no gene match. CDR3 loop: CASSIDRGDEQYF. CDR3 nucleotides: TGCGCCAGCAGCATTGACAGGGGCGACGAGCAGTACTTC.

This clonotype was picked up many times. The V call is TRBV12-3 or TRBV12-4, the J call TRBJ1-2; 12 nucleotides match TRBD1. J lost 7 bases, V lost 4 bases, and 7 bases had no gene match. CDR3 length equals 15 residues. In DNA, the CDR3 is TGTGCCAGCAGTTCCAGGGGACAGGGGGCGTTTGGCTACACCTTC. This encodes CASSSRGQGAFGYTF.

J is TRBJ2-1 and V is TRBV4-1; TRBD2 is a possible D gene (6 bases). V was cut by 5 bases and J by 0 bases, with 20 bases left in between. Germline loops: CDR1 MGHRA, CDR2 YSYEKL. This CDR3 contains 18 residues. DNA of the CDR3: TGCGCCAGCAGCTCGCAACGTCTAGCGTCGAGCTCCTACAATGAGCAGTTCTTC. Translating it yields CASSSQRLASSSYNEQFF.

Worth noting for this clonotype: A junction end diverges from the germline sequence, so it may reflect a read error. The rearrangement joins TRBV20-1 to TRBJ2-1; TRBD2 aligns across 10 bases. Germline-derived CDR1 and CDR2 are DFQATT and SNEGSKA (reference sequence). This CDR3 spans 15 amino acids. The CDR3 DNA sequence: TGCAGTGCTACCACTAGCGGGAACTCCTGCAATGAGCAGTTCTTC. This encodes CSATTSGNSCNEQFF.

This clonotype was seen ten or more times. The chain links TRBV6-1 to TRBJ2-7; 8 bases line up with TRBD1. The CDR3 has 15 amino acids. Germline V gene sequence: CDR1 MNHNS, CDR2 SASEGT. V shed 7 bases and J 5 bases; nucleotides not matched to a gene: 13. The DNA for the CDR3 is TGTGCCAGCAACGAACGGGTGACAGGGGTTAACGAGCAGTACGTC. Protein: CASNERVTGVNEQYV.

This chain links TRBV6-1 with TRBJ2-3, with a weak D call TRBD2 (5 bases). V gave up 5 bases and J gave up 2 bases, with 11 bases separating them. The CDR3 spans 14 residues. In germline, CDR1 is MNHNS, CDR2 SASEGT. CDR3 in DNA: TGTGCCAGCAGTAGCGGAATGGCCACAGATACGCAGTATTTT. Its protein is CASSSGMATDTQYF.

In this sample, this clonotype turned up a few times. The chain links TRBV10-2 to TRBJ1-5; 7 bases match TRBD1. Germline loops: CDR1 WSHSY, CDR2 SAAADI. The CDR3 runs 14 residues. V gave up 7 bases and J gave up 4 bases; unmatched junction bases: 7. The CDR3 is CASKRRGPNQPQHF. CDR3 DNA: TGCGCCAGCAAAAGGAGGGGGCCTAATCAGCCCCAGCATTTT.

This clonotype was found many times. The V call is TRBV11-2, the J call TRBJ2-1, with 8 bases lining up with TRBD2. The J segment lost 4 bases and the V segment lost 7 bases, leaving 9 bases of the junction unmatched. This CDR3 contains 15 residues. Germline CDR1 and CDR2: SGHAT and FQNNGV. The DNA of the CDR3 is TGTGCCAGCACCTTGAGCGGGAGCGGGTACAATGAGCAGTTCTTC. Amino acid sequence: CASTLSGSGYNEQFF.